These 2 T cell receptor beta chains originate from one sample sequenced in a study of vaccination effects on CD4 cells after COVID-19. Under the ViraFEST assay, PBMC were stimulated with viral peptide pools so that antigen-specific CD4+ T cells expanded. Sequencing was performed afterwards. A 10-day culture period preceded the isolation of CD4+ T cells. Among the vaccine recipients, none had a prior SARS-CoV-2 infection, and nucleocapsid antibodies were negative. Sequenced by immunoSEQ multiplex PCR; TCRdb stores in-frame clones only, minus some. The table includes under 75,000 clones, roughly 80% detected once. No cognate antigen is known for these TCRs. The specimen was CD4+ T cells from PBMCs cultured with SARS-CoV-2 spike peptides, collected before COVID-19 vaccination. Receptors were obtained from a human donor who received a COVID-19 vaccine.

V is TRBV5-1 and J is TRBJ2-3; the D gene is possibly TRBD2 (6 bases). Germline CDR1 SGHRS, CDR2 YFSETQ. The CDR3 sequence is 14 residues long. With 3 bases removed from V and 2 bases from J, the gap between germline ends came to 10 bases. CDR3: CASSSPGLTDTQYF. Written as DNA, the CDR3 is TGCGCCAGCAGCTCGCCGGGACTCACAGATACGCAGTATTTT. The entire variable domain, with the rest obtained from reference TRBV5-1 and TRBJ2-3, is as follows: KAGVTQTPRYLIKTRGQQVTLSCSPISGHRSVSWYQQTPGQGLQFLFEYFSETQRNKGNFPGRFSGRQFSNSRSEMNVSTLELGDSALYLCASSSPGLTDTQYFGPGTRLTVL.

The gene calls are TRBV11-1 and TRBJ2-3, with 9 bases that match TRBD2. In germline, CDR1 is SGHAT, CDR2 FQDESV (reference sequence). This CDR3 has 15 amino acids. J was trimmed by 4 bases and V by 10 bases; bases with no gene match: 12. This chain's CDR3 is CATAGAGGHADTQYF. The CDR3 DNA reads TGTGCCACCGCCGGCGCGGGGGGGCATGCAGATACGCAGTATTTT.